These T cell receptor beta chains were read from a single sample in a study of immune evolution from preneoplasia to lung adenocarcinoma. TCRdb's table, derived via immunoSEQ multiplex PCR, lists solely in-frame clones and lacks some. This sample yields a few thousand clones, of which about three quarters are seen a single time; around 9.9% belongs to the top ten. The specimen sequenced was FFPE lung adenocarcinoma in situ tissue. The receptor source for this set is a person aged 55-80 years with lung adenocarcinoma. Both conserved end residues are part of each CDR3. The D gene is left open where the match is weak. Clone size appears in some rows only: once, few, many, or a class for an expanded clone.

CDR3 protein	CDR3 DNA	V gene	D gene	J gene	clone size
CAWSRFEGDTEAFF	TGTGCCTGGAGTCGCTTCGAGGGGGATACTGAAGCTTTCTTT	TRBV30	-	TRBJ1-1	-
CASSLRELQETQYF	TGTGCCAGCAGTTTACGGGAACTCCAAGAGACCCAGTACTTC	TRBV6-5	-	TRBJ2-5	few
CASSLLAGDQETQYF	TGTGCCAGCAGTTTACTAGCGGGGGACCAAGAGACCCAGTACTTC	TRBV27	TRBD2	TRBJ2-5	-
CASSPPDRASAQHF	TGTGCCAGCTCACCACCGGACAGGGCGTCGGCCCAGCATTTT	TRBV18	TRBD1	TRBJ1-5	-
CAWSVQLDTEAFF	TGTGCCTGGAGTGTACAGTTGGACACTGAAGCTTTCTTT	TRBV30	-	TRBJ1-1	-
CSVERGRNTEAFF	TGCAGCGTTGAGCGGGGGAGGAACACTGAAGCTTTCTTT	TRBV29-1	-	TRBJ1-1	-
CASGNNNQPQHF	TGTGCCAGCGGTAACAACAATCAGCCCCAGCATTTT	TRBV6-5	-	TRBJ1-5	-
CASRRTGRNSPLHF	TGTGCCAGCAGAAGGACAGGGAGAAATTCACCCCTCCACTTT	TRBV6-5	TRBD1	TRBJ1-6	-
CASSRDTSSYEQYF	TGTGCCAGCAGCCGGGATACCAGCTCCTACGAGCAGTACTTC	TRBV21-1	-	TRBJ2-7	few
CASSLGPGDTGETQYF	TGTGCTAGCAGCTTAGGTCCAGGCGACACCGGGGAGACCCAGTACTTC	TRBV7-7	-	TRBJ2-5	-
CASISQDSQETQYF	TGTGCCAGCATCTCCCAGGACAGCCAAGAGACCCAGTACTTC	TRBV6-5	-	TRBJ2-5	-
CASSVSGTGPYEQYF	TGTGCCAGCAGCGTCTCCGGGACAGGGCCCTACGAGCAGTACTTC	TRBV9	TRBD1	TRBJ2-7	-
CASSPKLSMNTEAFF	TGTGCCAGCTCACCTAAACTGTCCATGAACACTGAAGCTTTCTTT	TRBV18	-	TRBJ1-1	-
CASEGESHTEAFF	TGTGCCAGTGAAGGGGAATCACACACTGAAGCTTTCTTT	TRBV2	-	TRBJ1-1	-
CASTRQSSGNYGYTF	TGTGCCAGCACCCGACAGTCGTCTGGAAACTATGGCTACACCTTC	TRBV2	-	TRBJ1-2	-
CASSWGLASYEQYF	TGTGCCAGCAGCTGGGGACTAGCTAGCTACGAGCAGTACTTC	TRBV5-6	TRBD2	TRBJ2-7	-
CASSWGNTGELFF	TGTGCCAGTAGTTGGGGAAACACCGGGGAGCTGTTTTTT	TRBV19	-	TRBJ2-2	-
CASSLGTAEETQYF	TGCGCCAGCAGCCTAGGGACGGCCGAAGAGACCCAGTACTTC	TRBV4-3	-	TRBJ2-5	-
CASSVGTAGPTGELFF	TGTGCCAGCAGCGTCGGGACTGCTGGCCCCACCGGGGAGCTGTTTTTT	TRBV9	-	TRBJ2-2	few
CAISGTVSSYNSPLHF	TGTGCCATCAGCGGGACAGTCAGCTCCTATAATTCACCCCTCCACTTT	TRBV10-3	TRBD1	TRBJ1-6	few
CASSLGRYGGGLGYTF	TGTGCCAGCAGCTTGGGTCGTTACGGGGGTGGCCTGGGCTACACCTTC	TRBV5-6	-	TRBJ1-2	few
CAWRRLTVNTEAFF	TGTGCCTGGAGGAGATTGACAGTGAACACTGAAGCTTTCTTT	TRBV30	-	TRBJ1-1	-
CATLGGTMSTEAFF	TGTGCCACCCTCGGTGGGACCATGAGCACTGAAGCTTTCTTT	TRBV6-1	-	TRBJ1-1	-
CASSLAGGSYEQYF	TGTGCCAGCAGCTTAGCGGGGGGTTCCTACGAGCAGTACTTC	TRBV11-2	TRBD2	TRBJ2-7	-
CASSLATQGFRDTQYF	TGCGCCAGCAGCTTGGCGACGCAGGGGTTCCGAGATACGCAGTATTTT	TRBV5-1	-	TRBJ2-3	-
CASSQVPGLADGRSYEQYF	TGTGCCAGCAGCCAAGTTCCGGGACTAGCGGACGGCCGCTCCTACGAGCAGTACTTC	TRBV14	TRBD2	TRBJ2-7	-
CASSLRPTGELFF	TGTGCCAGCAGCTTAAGACCGACCGGGGAGCTGTTTTTT	TRBV7-3	-	TRBJ2-2	-
CAWSAPFGSYTGELFF	TGTGCCTGGAGTGCACCGTTCGGGTCGTACACCGGGGAGCTGTTTTTT	TRBV30	-	TRBJ2-2	-
CASSVAKSGGGLETQYF	TGTGCCAGCAGCGTAGCGAAGTCGGGCGGGGGGTTGGAGACCCAGTACTTC	TRBV9	TRBD2	TRBJ2-5	large
CASSPTNSGGAFEQFF	TGTGCCAGCAGCCCAACCAATAGCGGGGGGGCTTTTGAGCAGTTCTTC	TRBV7-6	TRBD2	TRBJ2-1	-
CASSGSLTSSTDTQYF	TGCGCCAGCAGCGGAAGCTTGACCTCTAGCACAGATACGCAGTATTTT	TRBV5-1	-	TRBJ2-3	-